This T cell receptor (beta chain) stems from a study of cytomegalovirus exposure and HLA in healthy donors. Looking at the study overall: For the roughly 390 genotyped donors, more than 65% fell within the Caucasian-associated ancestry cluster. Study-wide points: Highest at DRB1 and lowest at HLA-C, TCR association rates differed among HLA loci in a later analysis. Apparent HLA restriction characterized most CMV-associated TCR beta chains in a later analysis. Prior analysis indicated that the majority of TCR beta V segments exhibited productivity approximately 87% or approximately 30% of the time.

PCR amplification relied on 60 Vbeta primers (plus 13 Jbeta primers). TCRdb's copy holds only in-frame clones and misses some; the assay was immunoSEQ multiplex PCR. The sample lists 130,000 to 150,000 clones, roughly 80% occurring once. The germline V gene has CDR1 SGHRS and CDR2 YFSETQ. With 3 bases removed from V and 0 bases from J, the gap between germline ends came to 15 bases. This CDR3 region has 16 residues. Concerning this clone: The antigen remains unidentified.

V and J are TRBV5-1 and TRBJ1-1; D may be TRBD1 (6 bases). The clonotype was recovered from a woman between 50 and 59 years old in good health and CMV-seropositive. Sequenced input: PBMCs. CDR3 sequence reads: CASSWVQGSLNTEAFF. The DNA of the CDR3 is TGCGCCAGCAGCTGGGTGCAGGGGTCCCTGAACACTGAAGCTTTCTTT.